This TCR beta chain was captured in a study of monozygotic twins with inflammatory bowel disease. The CDR3 extends over 16 amino acids. Germline V gene data show CDR1 as DFQATT and CDR2 as SNEGSKA (reference sequence). Study-wide results and limits: Versus healthy twins, IBD patients showed fewer clonotypes shared with others, especially with disease activity.

As concerns this clonotype: The target antigen is unknown.

The unique tags termed UMIs, each holding a 6-nucleotide sample barcode, were added by means of template switching. Amplification of TCRalpha and TCRbeta cDNA involved two nested PCRs that ran for 16 and 9 cycles. After re-calling the 5' RACE reads, TCRdb lists one entry per CDR3 protein, DNA absent. The sample table sets out about 160,000 distinct CDR3 sequences. This receptor was taken from a human donor with ulcerative colitis or Crohn's disease, or a healthy co-twin of an affected twin (not recorded which). Sequenced: blood. The V gene is TRBV20-1, the J gene TRBJ2-2; TCRdb gives TRBD2 as the D gene, but with no DNA this cannot be confirmed. The CDR3: CSAILAGKSDIGELFF.